Included here is one TCR beta chain sequence, with context. This sample was included in a study of blood T cell repertoires in COVID-19. Study information: PBMCs, B-cell-depleted T cells, or T cells were the source of the cDNA or gDNA that made up the material.

How the authors handled the data: Reference gene primers were amplified, and this amplification served to estimate nucleated cell counts. Here immunoSEQ multiplex PCR was the method, and the copy in TCRdb shows in-frame clones only, minus some. The V and J calls and clone size are taken from that table; D and trimming were inferred from the DNA. The data hold under 150,000 clones, with around 85% observed a single time. The Seattle patients, enrolled during active infection, were followed longitudinally. The CDR3 spans 16 residues. Trimming at V came to 7 bases and at J to 5 bases, leaving 13 bases not matched to a gene. From germline, CDR1 is SNHLY and CDR2 FYNNEI.

The sequence was obtained from a woman in her fifties or sixties with COVID-19, enrolled during active disease. The sequenced material came from peripheral blood. The chain carries TRBV2 and TRBJ2-4; 8 bases are shared with TRBD1. Here the CDR3 reads CASKRAGGGYENIQYF. CDR3 nucleotides: TGTGCCAGCAAACGGGCAGGGGGCGGGTATGAAAACATTCAGTACTTC.